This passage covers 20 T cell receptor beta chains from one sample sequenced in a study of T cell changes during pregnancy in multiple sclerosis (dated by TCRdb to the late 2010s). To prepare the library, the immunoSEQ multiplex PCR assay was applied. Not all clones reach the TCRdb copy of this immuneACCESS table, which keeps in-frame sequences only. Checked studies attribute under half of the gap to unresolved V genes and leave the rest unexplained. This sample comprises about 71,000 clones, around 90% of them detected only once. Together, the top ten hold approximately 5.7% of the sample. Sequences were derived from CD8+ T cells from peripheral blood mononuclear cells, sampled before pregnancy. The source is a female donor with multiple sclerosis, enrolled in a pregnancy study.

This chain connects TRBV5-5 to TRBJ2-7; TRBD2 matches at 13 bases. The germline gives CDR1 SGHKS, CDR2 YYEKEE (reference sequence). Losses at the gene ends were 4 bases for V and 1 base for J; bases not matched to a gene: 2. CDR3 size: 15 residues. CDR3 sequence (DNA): TGTGCCAGCAGCCAGACTAGCGGGGGGTCCTACGAGCAGTACTTC. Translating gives CASSQTSGGSYEQYF.

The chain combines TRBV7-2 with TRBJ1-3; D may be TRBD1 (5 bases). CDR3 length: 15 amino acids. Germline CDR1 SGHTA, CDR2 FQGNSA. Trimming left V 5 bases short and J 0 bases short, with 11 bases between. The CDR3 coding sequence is TGTGCCAGCAGCCGTGACAGCCACTCTGGAAACACCATATATTTT. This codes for CASSRDSHSGNTIYF.

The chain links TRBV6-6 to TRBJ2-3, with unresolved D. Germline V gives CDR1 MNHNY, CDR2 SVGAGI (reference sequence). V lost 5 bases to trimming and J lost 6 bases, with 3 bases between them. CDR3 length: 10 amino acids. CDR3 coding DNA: TGTGCCAGCAGTACTGATACGCAGTATTTT. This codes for CASSTDTQYF.

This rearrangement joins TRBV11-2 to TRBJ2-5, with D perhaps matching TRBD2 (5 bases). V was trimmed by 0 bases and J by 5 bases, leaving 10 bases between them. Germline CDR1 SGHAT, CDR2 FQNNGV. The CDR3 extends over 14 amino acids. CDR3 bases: TGTGCCAGCAGCTTAGAGTGGGGAGCGGAGACCCAGTACTTC. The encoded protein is CASSLEWGAETQYF.

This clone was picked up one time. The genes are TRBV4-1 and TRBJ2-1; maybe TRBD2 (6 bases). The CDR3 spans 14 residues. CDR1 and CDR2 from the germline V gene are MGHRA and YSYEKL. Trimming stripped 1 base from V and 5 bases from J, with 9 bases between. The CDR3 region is CASSQGEDNNEQFF. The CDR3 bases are TGCGCCAGCAGCCAAGGGGAGGACAACAATGAGCAGTTCTTC.

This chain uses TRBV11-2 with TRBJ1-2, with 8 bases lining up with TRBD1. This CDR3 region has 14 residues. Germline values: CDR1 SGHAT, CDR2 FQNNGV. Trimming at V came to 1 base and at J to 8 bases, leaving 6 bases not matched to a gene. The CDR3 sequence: CASSLGQGAGGYTF. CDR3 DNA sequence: TGTGCCAGCAGCTTAGGGCAGGGGGCGGGAGGCTACACCTTC. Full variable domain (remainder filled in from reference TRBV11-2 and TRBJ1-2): EAGVAQSPRYKIIEKRQSVAFWCNPISGHATLYWYQQILGQGPKLLIQFQNNGVVDDSQLPKDRFSAERLKGVDSTLKIQPAKLEDSAVYLCASSLGQGAGGYTFGSGTRLTVV.

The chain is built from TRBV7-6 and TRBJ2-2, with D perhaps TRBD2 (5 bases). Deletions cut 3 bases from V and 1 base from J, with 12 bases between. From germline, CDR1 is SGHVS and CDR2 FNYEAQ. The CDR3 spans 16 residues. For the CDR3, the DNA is TGTGCCAGCAGCTTGGCGTCCGAGGGGAACACCGGGGAGCTGTTTTTT. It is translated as CASSLASEGNTGELFF.

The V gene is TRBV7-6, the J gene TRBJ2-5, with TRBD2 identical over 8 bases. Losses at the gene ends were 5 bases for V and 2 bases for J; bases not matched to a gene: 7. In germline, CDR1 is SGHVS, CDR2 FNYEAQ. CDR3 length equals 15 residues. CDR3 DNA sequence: TGTGCCAGCAGCCTCACCAGCGGGGGACAAGAGACCCAGTACTTC. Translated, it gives CASSLTSGGQETQYF.

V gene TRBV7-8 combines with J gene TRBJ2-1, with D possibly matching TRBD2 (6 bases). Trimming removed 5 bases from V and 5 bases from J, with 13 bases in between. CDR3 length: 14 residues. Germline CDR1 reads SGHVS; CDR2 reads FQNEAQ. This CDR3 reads CASSRLSGDNEQFF. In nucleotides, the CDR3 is TGTGCCAGCAGCCGTCTTAGCGGCGACAATGAGCAGTTCTTC.

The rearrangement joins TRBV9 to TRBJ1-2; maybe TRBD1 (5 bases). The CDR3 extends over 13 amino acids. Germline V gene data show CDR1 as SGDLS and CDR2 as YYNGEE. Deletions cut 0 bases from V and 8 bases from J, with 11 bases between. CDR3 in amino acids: CASSVGDLGGYTF. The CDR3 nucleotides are TGTGCCAGCAGCGTAGGGGACTTGGGCGGCTACACCTTC.

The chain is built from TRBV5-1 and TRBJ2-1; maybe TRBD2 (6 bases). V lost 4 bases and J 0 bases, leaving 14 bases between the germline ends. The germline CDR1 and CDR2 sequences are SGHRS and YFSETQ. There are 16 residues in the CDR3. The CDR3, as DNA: TGCGCCAGCAGCGAGGGACTTCCCTACTCCTACAATGAGCAGTTCTTC. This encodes CASSEGLPYSYNEQFF.

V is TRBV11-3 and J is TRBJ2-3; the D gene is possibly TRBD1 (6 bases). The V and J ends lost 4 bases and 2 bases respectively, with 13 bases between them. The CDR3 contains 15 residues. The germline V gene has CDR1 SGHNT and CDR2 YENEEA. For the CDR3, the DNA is TGTGCCAGCAGCTCGGGACACTGGAACACAGATACGCAGTATTTT. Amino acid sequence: CASSSGHWNTDTQYF.

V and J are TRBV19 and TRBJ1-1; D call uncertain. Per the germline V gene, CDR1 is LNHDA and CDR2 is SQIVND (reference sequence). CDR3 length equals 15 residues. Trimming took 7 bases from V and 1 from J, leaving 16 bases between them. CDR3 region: CASTHREDKNTEAFF. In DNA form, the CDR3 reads TGTGCCAGTACCCACCGGGAAGATAAGAACACTGAAGCTTTCTTT.

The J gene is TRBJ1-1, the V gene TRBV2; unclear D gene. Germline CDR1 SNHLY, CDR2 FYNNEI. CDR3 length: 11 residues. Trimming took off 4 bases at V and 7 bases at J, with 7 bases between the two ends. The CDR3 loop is CASSARFEAFF. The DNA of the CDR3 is TGTGCCAGCAGTGCGAGATTTGAAGCTTTCTTT.

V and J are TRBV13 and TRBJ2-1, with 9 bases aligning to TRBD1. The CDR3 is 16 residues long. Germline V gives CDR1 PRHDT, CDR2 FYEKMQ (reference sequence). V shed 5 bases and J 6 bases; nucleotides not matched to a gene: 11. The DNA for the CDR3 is TGTGCCAGCAGCCACCCGGGACAGGGCTTTCCCAATGAGCAGTTCTTC. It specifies CASSHPGQGFPNEQFF.

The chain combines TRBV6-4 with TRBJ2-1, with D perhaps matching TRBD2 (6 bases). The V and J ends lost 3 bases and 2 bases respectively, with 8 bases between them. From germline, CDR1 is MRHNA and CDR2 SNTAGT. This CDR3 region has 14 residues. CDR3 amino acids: CASSEGGAYNEQFF. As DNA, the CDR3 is TGTGCCAGCAGTGAGGGGGGTGCCTACAATGAGCAGTTCTTC.

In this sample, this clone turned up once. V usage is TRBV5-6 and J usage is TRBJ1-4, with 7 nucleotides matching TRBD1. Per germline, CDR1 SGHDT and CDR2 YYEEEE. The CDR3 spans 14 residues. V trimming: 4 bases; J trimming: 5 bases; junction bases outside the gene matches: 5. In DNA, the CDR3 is TGTGCCAGCAGCAGCACAGGGGACAATGAAAAACTGTTTTTT. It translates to CASSSTGDNEKLFF. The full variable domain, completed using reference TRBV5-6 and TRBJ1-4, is DAGVTQSPTHLIKTRGQQVTLRCSPKSGHDTVSWYQQALGQGPQFIFQYYEEEERQRGNFPDRFSGHQFPNYSSELNVNALLLGDSALYLCASSSTGDNEKLFFGSGTQLSVL.

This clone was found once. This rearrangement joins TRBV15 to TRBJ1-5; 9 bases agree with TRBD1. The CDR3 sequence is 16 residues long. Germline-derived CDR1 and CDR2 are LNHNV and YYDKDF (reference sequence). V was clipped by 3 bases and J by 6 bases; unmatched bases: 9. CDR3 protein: CATSRGDRVWGQPQHF. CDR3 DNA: TGTGCCACCAGCAGGGGGGACAGGGTATGGGGTCAGCCCCAGCATTTT.

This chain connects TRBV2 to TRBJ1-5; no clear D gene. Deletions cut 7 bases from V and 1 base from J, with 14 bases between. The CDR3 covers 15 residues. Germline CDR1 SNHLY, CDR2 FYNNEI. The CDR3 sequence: CASTRSRKSNQPQHF. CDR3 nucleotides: TGTGCCAGCACCCGATCGAGGAAAAGCAATCAGCCCCAGCATTTT.

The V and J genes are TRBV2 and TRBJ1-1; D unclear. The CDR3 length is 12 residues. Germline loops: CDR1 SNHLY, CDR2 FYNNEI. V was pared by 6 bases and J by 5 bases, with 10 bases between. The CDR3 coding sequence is TGTGCCAGCAGAGTCCGGTATACTGAAGCTTTCTTT. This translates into CASRVRYTEAFF.